This is a list of T cell receptor beta chains from one sample in a study of T cell changes during pregnancy in multiple sclerosis. Libraries were prepared by immunoSEQ multiplex PCR; TCRdb keeps only in-frame clonotypes and omits some of them. The sample shows around 48,000 clones, 90% of them seen only once. Material: CD8+ T cells from peripheral blood mononuclear cells, obtained before pregnancy. Every receptor here comes from a female donor with multiple sclerosis, enrolled in a pregnancy study. CDR3s include the opening cysteine and the closing phenylalanine or tryptophan. The D gene is left open where the match is weak. Clone size, where shown, is once, few, many, or a class for clones that have expanded.

V	J	D	size	length	CDR3	DNA
TRBV9	TRBJ2-5	NA	NA	15	CASSVVSGRQETQYF	TGTGCCAGCAGCGTAGTTAGCGGCCGCCAAGAGACCCAGTACTTC
TRBV4-1	TRBJ2-7	NA	NA	15	CASSQEEYSFYEQYF	TGCGCCAGCAGCCAAGAGGAGTATAGTTTCTACGAGCAGTACTTC
TRBV7-3	TRBJ1-6	TRBD1	once	15	CASSQGAALNSPLHF	TGTGCCAGCAGCCAGGGGGCAGCCCTTAATTCACCCCTCCACTTT
TRBV5-1	TRBJ1-1	TRBD1	NA	13	CASSHGQATEAFF	TGCGCCAGCAGCCACGGACAGGCCACTGAAGCTTTCTTT
TRBV7-3	TRBJ2-1	TRBD1	NA	15	CASSLIGGQGYEQFF	TGTGCCAGCAGCTTAATAGGGGGACAGGGGTATGAGCAGTTCTTC
TRBV7-2	TRBJ2-7	NA	NA	12	CASSLRGYEQYF	TGTGCCAGCAGCCTCCGGGGCTACGAGCAGTACTTC
TRBV19	TRBJ2-7	NA	NA	12	CATNDQGYEQYF	TGTGCCACCAACGACCAGGGCTACGAGCAGTACTTC
TRBV10-3	TRBJ1-3	NA	NA	13	CAIRTGDGNTIYF	TGTGCCATCAGAACGGGGGATGGAAACACCATATATTTT
TRBV6-4	TRBJ2-6	NA	NA	16	CASSESGDSGANVLTF	TGTGCCAGCAGTGAATCAGGGGACTCTGGGGCCAACGTCCTGACTTTC
TRBV9	TRBJ2-1	NA	NA	14	CASSATEGLNEQFF	TGTGCCAGCAGCGCGACGGAGGGACTCAATGAGCAGTTCTTC
TRBV7-2	TRBJ2-3	TRBD2	NA	15	CASSYTSGGADTQYF	TGTGCCAGCAGCTACACTAGCGGGGGGGCGGATACGCAGTATTTT
TRBV7-8	TRBJ1-5	NA	NA	12	CASSSGNQPQHF	TGTGCCAGCAGCAGCGGCAATCAGCCCCAGCATTTT
TRBV7-9	TRBJ1-1	TRBD1	NA	16	CASSVPGQGLNTEAFF	TGTGCCAGCAGCGTACCCGGACAGGGACTGAACACTGAAGCTTTCTTT
TRBV7-2	TRBJ2-1	NA	NA	15	CASSPEGQLVGEQFF	TGTGCCAGCAGCCCAGAGGGCCAACTAGTTGGCGAGCAGTTCTTC